Shown below are 11 T cell receptor beta chains from a single sample sequenced in a study of cytomegalovirus exposure and HLA in healthy donors. The primer mix had 60 Vbeta and 13 Jbeta primers. The assay was immunoSEQ multiplex PCR, and TCRdb's table has in-frame clones only and misses some. The sample yields under 150,000 clones, 70% to 80% seen once. The sample taken for sequencing was PBMCs. These receptor sequences come from a middle-aged woman in good health and CMV-seropositive.

The V gene is TRBV7-2, the J gene TRBJ1-2, with 8 bases lining up with TRBD1. With V trimmed by 5 bases and J by 7 bases, 24 bases remained unmatched. Germline V CDR1 and CDR2: SGHTA, FQGNSA. CDR3 length: 19 residues. The CDR3 is CASSRNPWDRKEFSIGYTF. The CDR3, as DNA: TGTGCCAGCAGCCGGAACCCGTGGGACAGGAAGGAATTTTCTATTGGCTACACCTTC.

The chain uses TRBV7-9 and TRBJ2-7; 7 nucleotides match TRBD1. The trim removed 2 bases at V and 2 bases at J, leaving 3 bases unmatched. In germline, CDR1 is SEHNR, CDR2 FQNEAQ (reference sequence). The CDR3 has 14 residues. The CDR3 region is CASSLPGQPYEQYF. In nucleotides, the CDR3 is TGTGCCAGCAGCTTACCGGGACAGCCCTACGAGCAGTACTTC.

The chain couples TRBV6-1 to TRBJ2-5, with 7 bases matching TRBD1. The CDR3 is made up of 13 amino acids. Germline CDR1 is MNHNS and CDR2 is SASEGT. The J segment lost 5 bases and the V segment lost 8 bases, leaving 8 bases of the junction unmatched. This CDR3 is CASLRQGTETQYF. The CDR3 DNA reads as TGTGCCAGCTTACGACAGGGTACGGAGACCCAGTACTTC.

This rearrangement joins TRBV7-3 to TRBJ2-6, with 8 nucleotides matching TRBD2. CDR3 length: 19 residues. V trimming: 0 bases; J trimming: 0 bases; junction bases outside the gene matches: 7. Germline V CDR1 and CDR2: SGHTA, FQGTGA. The CDR3 bases are TGTGCCAGCAGCTTAACGTTGAGGACTAGCTCCTCTGGGGCCAACGTCCTGACTTTC. Amino acids: CASSLTLRTSSSGANVLTF. Using reference TRBV7-3 and TRBJ2-6 for the parts outside the CDR3, the full variable domain is GAGVSQTPSNKVTEKGKYVELRCDPISGHTALYWYRQSLGQGPEFLIYFQGTGAADDSGLPNDRFFAVRPEGSVSTLKIQRTERGDSAVYLCASSLTLRTSSSGANVLTFGAGSRLTVL.

The chain links TRBV6-5 to TRBJ2-1; D is unclear. The CDR3 is made up of 13 amino acids. Germline V lookup: CDR1 MNHEY, CDR2 SVGAGI. Trimming pared 6 bases from V and 5 bases from J, leaving 11 bases between. CDR3 coding DNA: TGTGCCAGCAGAGCCCACTACGACAATGAGCAGTTCTTC. Its translation: CASRAHYDNEQFF.

The rearrangement links TRBV7-2 to TRBJ2-1; 11 bases map to TRBD1. V was clipped by 1 base and J by 3 bases; unmatched bases: 8. Germline CDR1 is SGHTA and CDR2 is FQGNSA. This CDR3 has 18 residues. Here the CDR3 reads CASSLVRTGGANYNEQFF. In nucleotides, the CDR3 is TGTGCCAGCAGCTTAGTTAGGACAGGGGGCGCGAACTACAATGAGCAGTTCTTC.

The V and J genes are TRBV4-2 and TRBJ2-5; the match to TRBD2 covers 13 bases. The V gene end was trimmed by 4 bases and the J gene end by 2 bases; junction bases not matched to a gene: 7. This CDR3 spans 17 amino acids. Germline V gene data show CDR1 as LGHNA and CDR2 as YNFKEQ. CDR3: CASSPRTSGRRQETQYF. The CDR3, as DNA: TGTGCCAGCAGCCCACGGACTAGCGGGAGACGGCAAGAGACCCAGTACTTC.

The J gene is TRBJ1-1, the V gene TRBV10-3; D remains unclear. The germline gives CDR1 ENHRY, CDR2 SYGVKD. V shed 2 bases and J shed 0 bases, with 7 bases lying between them. The CDR3 runs to 14 residues. This CDR3 reads CAISETDLNTEAFF. The DNA of the CDR3 is TGTGCCATCAGTGAGACGGACTTGAACACTGAAGCTTTCTTT.

This chain connects TRBV4-1 to TRBJ2-2; 10 positions match TRBD2. The CDR3 covers 16 residues. Germline V gives CDR1 MGHRA, CDR2 YSYEKL. Trimming removed 2 bases from V and 5 bases from J; junction bases left unmatched: 5. CDR3 in DNA: TGCGCCAGCAGCCAACGGACTAGCGGACGAACCGGGGAGCTGTTTTTT. It translates to CASSQRTSGRTGELFF.

This chain links TRBV10-3 with TRBJ2-5; 9 nucleotides align to TRBD1. The J call may be faulty, since TRBJ2-7 better matches the DNA end. The CDR3 runs to 15 residues. Germline CDR1 and CDR2: ENHRY and SYGVKD. The CDR3 DNA sequence: TGTGCCATCAGTGACGGGACAGGGCGGACCTACGAGCAGTACTTC. Its protein is CAISDGTGRTYEQYF.

This clone was detected only a few times. The chain has TRBV4-3 and TRBJ1-1; D is unclear. In germline, CDR1 is LGHNA, CDR2 YSLEER. CDR3 size: 13 residues. V lost 4 bases and J 3 bases, leaving 9 bases between the germline ends. The CDR3 reads CASSRQIDTEAFF. CDR3 coding DNA: TGCGCCAGCAGCCGTCAGATCGACACTGAAGCTTTCTTT.